In its sample, the clone carrying this T cell receptor beta chain was seen a few times. The antigen remains unidentified. This entry comes from a study of vaccination and CD4 T cells after COVID-19. Treatment meaning: approximately nine-day PBMC culture with coronavirus spike peptide pools or control peptides (ViraFEST assay). Once obtained from cultured CD4+ T cells, the DNA was sequenced using the Oncomine TCR Beta short-read assay. From cultured CD4+ T cells, genomic DNA was extracted. One entry per CDR3 protein, called by TCRdb with MiXCR from the PCR reads. The sample has some 10,000 distinct CDR3 sequences; just over 60% are singletons. Germline V CDR1 and CDR2: LNHDA, SQIVND (reference sequence). V gave up 3 bases and J gave up 1 base, with 10 bases separating them. The CDR3 has 15 amino acids.

This sequence was found in a human donor who had recovered from COVID-19. Sequencing used CD4+ T cells from blood, cultured in vitro. The J gene is TRBJ1-5, the V gene TRBV19; tentatively, D is TRBD1 (6 bases). This CDR3 reads CASSMGRGSNQPQHF. The DNA of the CDR3 is TGTGCCAGTAGTATGGGGAGGGGGAGCAATCAGCCCCAGCATTTT.